This T cell receptor (beta chain) comes out of a study of beta chain features in type 1 diabetes. CDR1 is SGHRS, CDR2 YFSETQ, per germline. Trimming pared 4 bases from V and 3 bases from J, leaving 13 bases between. The CDR3 loop spans 15 amino acids. Study results and caveats: TCRB CDR3s were moderately but significantly shorter in Type 1 diabetes patients in all four CD4+ subsets.

The authors reverse transcribed all of the isolated RNA, so sequencing captured expressed TCRB transcripts. Data came from immunoSEQ multiplex PCR; TCRdb stores just in-frame clones and leaves some out. The data hold 100,000 to 150,000 clones, with 9% observed a single time. Worth noting for this clone: Its antigen is undetermined.

Sequencing used central memory CD4+ T cells from blood. This receptor was taken from a young man with type 1 diabetes. The chain joins TRBV5-1 to TRBJ2-2; D possibly corresponds to TRBD1 (6 bases). CDR3 amino acids: CASSVTGDYTGELFF. DNA for the CDR3: TGCGCCAGCAGCGTGACAGGAGACTACACCGGGGAGCTGTTTTTT. Together with reference TRBV5-1 and TRBJ2-2, the CDR3 gives the full variable domain: KAGVTQTPRYLIKTRGQQVTLSCSPISGHRSVSWYQQTPGQGLQFLFEYFSETQRNKGNFPGRFSGRQFSNSRSEMNVSTLELGDSALYLCASSVTGDYTGELFFGEGSRLTVL.